This T cell receptor beta chain was sequenced in a study of Graves' ophthalmopathy and Graves' hyperthyroidism. The wider study: Peripheral blood sampling preceded any treatment and occurred at initial diagnosis.

In its sample, this clonotype was seen many times. Trimming stripped 11 bases from V and 2 bases from J, with 15 bases between. The CDR3 contains 13 residues. The study amplified TCR beta CDR3 regions using RNA transcripts. In the first round, RT-PCR was carried out with HTBI primers, and a multiplex PCR formed the second round. Each CDR3 protein gets one entry after TCRdb re-called the multiplex PCR reads with MiXCR. This table holds 450,000 or so distinct CDR3 sequences, 13% to 15% found once. Sequencing input: blood. This chain joins TRBV12-3 or TRBV12-4 and TRBJ1-2; D possibly corresponds to TRBD1 (6 bases). The TCR sequence derives from a young woman with Graves' ophthalmopathy. DNA for the CDR3: TGTGCCGCAAGCGGGCAGGGGAACTATGGCTACACCTTC. Its protein product is CAASGQGNYGYTF.